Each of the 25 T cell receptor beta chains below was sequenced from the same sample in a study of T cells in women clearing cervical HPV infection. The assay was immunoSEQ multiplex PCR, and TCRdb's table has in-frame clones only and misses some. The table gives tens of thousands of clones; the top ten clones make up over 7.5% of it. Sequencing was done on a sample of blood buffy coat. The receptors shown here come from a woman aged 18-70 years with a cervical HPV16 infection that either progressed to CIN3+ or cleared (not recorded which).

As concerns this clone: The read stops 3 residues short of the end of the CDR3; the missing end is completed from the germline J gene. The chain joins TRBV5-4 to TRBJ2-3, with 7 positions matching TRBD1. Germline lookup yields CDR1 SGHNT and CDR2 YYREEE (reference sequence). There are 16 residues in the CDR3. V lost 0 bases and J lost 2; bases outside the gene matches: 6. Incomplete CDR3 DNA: TGTGCCAGCAGCTTGGACCGGGACAGTTACACAGATACG. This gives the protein CASSLDRDSYTDT. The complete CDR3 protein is CASSLDRDSYTDTQYF.

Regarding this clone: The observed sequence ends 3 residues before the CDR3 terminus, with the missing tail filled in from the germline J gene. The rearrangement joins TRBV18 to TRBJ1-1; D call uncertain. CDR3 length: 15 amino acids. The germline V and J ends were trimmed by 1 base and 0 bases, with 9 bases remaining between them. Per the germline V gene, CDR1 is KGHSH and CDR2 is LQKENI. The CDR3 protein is CASSPLAGVNTEAFF. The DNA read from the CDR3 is TGTGCCAGCTCACCACTGGCAGGAGTGAACACTGAA.

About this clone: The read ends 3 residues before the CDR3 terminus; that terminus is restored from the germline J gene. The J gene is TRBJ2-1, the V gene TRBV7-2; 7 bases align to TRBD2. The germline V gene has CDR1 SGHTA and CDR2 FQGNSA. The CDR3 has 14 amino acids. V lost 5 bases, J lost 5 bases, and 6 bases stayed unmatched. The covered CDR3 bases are TGTGCCAGCAGCCCCACCCGGGGGGACAATGAG. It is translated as CASSPTRGDNE. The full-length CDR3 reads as CASSPTRGDNEQFF.

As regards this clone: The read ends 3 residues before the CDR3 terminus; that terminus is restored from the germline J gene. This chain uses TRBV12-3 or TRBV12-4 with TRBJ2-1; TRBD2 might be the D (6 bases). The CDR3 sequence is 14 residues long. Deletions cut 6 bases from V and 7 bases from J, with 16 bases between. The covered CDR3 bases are TGTGCCAGCAGGGAGACTAGTTCTTGGAATGAG. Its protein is CASRETSSWNE. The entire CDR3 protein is CASRETSSWNEQFF.

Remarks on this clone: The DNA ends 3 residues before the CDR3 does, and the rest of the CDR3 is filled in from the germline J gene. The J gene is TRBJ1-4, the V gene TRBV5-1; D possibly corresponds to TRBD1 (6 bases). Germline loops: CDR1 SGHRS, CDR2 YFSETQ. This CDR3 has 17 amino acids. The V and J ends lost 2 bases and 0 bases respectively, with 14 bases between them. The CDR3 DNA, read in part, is TGCGCCAGCAGCTTTCGTGGTCAGGGGACAACTAATGAAAAA. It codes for CASSFRGQGTTNEK. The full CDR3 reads CASSFRGQGTTNEKLFF.

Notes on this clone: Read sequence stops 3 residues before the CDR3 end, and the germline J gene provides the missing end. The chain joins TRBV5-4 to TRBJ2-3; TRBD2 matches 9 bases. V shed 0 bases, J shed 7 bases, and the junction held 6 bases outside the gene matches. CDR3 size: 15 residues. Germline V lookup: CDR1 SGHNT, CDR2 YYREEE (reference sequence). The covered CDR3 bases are TGTGCCAGCAGCTTGGACCTAGCGGGAATCAATACG. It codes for CASSLDLAGINT. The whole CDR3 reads CASSLDLAGINTQYF.

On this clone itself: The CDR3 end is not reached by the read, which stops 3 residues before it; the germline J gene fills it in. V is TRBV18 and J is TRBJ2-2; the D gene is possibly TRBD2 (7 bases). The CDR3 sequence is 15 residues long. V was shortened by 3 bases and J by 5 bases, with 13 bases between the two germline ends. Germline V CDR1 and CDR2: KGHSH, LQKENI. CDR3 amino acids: CASSPGGGATGELFF. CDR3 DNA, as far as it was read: TGTGCCAGCTCACCGGGAGGGGGAGCTACCGGGGAG.

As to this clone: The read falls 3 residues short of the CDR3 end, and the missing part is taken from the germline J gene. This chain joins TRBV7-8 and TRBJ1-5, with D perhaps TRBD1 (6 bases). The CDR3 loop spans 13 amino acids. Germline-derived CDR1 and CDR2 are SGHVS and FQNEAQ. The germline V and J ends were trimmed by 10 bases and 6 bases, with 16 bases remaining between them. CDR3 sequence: CATAGGEGQPQHF. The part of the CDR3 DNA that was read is TGTGCCACCGCGGGGGGCGAAGGTCAGCCC.

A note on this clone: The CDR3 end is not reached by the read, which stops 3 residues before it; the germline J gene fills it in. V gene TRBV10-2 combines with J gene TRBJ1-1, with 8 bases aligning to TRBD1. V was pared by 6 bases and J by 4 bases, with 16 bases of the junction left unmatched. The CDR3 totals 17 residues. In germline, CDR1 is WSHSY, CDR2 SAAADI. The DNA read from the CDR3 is TGCGCCAGCAGGAGAGATAGACAGGGGTTTTTTGGCACTGAA. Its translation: CASRRDRQGFFGTE. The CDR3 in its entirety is CASRRDRQGFFGTEAFF.

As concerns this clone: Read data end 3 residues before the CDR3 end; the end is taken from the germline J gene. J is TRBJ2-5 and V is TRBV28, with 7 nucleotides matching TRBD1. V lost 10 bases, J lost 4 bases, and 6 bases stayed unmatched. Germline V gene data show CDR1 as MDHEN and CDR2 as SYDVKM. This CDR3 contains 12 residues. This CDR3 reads CATGQVRETQYF. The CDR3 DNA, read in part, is TGTGCCACCGGACAGGTACGAGAGACC.

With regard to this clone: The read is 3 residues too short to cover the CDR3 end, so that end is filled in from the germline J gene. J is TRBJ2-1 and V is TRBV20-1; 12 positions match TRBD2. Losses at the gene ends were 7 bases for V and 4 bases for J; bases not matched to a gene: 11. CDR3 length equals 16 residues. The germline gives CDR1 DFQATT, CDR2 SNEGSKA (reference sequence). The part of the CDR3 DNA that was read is TGCAGTGTAAACCTACTAGCGGGGGGCCGGTACAATGAG. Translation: CSVNLLAGGRYNE. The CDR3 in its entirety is CSVNLLAGGRYNEQFF.

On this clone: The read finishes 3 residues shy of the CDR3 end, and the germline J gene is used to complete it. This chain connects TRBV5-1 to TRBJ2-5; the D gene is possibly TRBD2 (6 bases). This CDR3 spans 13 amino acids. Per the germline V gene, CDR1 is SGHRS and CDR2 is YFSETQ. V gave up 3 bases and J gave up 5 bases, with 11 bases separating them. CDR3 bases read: TGCGCCAGCAGCTGGGGCGGGGAGGAGACC. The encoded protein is CASSWGGEET. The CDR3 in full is CASSWGGEETQYF.

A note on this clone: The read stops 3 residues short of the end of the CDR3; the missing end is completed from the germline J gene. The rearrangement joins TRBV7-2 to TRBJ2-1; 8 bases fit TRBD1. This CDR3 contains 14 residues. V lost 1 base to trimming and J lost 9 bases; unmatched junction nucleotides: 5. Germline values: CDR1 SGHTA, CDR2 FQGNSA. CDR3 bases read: TGTGCCAGCAGCTTAGTGTCAGGGGGCGGTGAG. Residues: CASSLVSGGGE. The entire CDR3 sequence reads CASSLVSGGGEQFF.

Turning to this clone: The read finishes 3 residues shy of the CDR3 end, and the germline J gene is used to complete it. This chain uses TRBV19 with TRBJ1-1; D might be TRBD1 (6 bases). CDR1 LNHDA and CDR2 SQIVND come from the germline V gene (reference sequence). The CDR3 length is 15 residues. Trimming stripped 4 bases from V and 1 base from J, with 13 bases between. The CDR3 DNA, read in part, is TGTGCCAGTAGTAGGCAGGGCAGGGGGAACACTGAA. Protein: CASSRQGRGNTE. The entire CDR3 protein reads CASSRQGRGNTEAFF.

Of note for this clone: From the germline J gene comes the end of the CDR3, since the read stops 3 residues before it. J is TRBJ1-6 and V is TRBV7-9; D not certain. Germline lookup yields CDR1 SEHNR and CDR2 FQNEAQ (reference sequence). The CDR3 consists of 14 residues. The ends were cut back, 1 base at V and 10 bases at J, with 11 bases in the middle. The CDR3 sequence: CASSLGGLGSPLHF. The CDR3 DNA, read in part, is TGTGCCAGCAGCTTAGGAGGGTTAGGGTCACCC.

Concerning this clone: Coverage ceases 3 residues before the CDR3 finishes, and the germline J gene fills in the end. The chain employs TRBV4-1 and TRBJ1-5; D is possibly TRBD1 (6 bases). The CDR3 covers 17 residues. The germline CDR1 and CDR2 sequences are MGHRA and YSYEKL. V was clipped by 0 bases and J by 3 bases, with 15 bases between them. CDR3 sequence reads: CASSQDRGRGLNQPQHF. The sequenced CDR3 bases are TGCGCCAGCAGCCAAGATCGCGGCAGGGGCCTCAATCAGCCC.

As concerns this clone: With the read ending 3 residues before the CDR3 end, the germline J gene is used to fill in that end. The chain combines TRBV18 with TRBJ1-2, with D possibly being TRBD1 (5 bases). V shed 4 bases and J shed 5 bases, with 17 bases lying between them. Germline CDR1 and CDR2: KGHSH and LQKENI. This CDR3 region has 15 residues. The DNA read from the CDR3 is TGTGCCAGCTCACTAGGGACTTTCCCGTTGTATGGC. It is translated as CASSLGTFPLYG. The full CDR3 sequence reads CASSLGTFPLYGYTF. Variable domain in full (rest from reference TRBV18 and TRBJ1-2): NAGVMQNPRHLVRRRGQEARLRCSPMKGHSHVYWYRQLPEEGLKFMVYLQKENIIDESGMPKERFSAEFPKEGPSILRIQQVVRGDSAAYFCASSLGTFPLYGYTFGSGTRLTVV.

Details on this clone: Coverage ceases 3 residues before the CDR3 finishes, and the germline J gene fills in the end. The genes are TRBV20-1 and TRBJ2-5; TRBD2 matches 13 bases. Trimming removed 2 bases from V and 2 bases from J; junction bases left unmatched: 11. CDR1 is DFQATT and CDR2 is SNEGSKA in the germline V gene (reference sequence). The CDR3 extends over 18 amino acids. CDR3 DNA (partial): TGCAGTGCTAGAAATCGACTAGCGGGGGGCCGTACACAAGAGACC. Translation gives CSARNRLAGGRTQET. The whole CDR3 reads CSARNRLAGGRTQETQYF.

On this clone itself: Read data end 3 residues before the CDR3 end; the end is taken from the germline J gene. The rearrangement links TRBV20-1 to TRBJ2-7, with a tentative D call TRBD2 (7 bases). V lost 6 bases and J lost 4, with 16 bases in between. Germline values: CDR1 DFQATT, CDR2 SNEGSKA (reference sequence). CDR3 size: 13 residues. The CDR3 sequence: CSALGGQRYEQYF. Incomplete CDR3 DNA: TGCAGTGCGTTGGGGGGGCAGCGGTACGAG.

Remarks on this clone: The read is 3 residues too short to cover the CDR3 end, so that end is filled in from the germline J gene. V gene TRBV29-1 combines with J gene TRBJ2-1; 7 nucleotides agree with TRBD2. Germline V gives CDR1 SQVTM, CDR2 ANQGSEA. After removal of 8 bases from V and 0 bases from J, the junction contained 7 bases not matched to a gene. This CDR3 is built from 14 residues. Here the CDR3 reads CSLWGGVSYNEQFF. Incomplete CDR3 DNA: TGCAGCCTGTGGGGGGGTGTCTCCTACAATGAG.

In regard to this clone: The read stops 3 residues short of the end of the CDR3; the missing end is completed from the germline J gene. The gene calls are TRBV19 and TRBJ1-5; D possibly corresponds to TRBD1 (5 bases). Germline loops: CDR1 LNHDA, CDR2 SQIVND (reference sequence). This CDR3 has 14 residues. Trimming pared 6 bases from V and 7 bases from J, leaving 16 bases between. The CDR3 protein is CASRTSGGSQPQHF. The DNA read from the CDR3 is TGTGCCAGTAGGACTAGCGGGGGGTCGCAGCCC.

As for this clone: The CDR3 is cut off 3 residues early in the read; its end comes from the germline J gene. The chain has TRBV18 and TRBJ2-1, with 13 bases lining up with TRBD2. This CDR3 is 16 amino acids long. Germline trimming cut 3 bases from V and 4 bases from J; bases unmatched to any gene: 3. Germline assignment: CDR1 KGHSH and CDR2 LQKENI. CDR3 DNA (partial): TGTGCCAGCTCACCGTTGACTAGCGGGGGGTACAATGAG. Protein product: CASSPLTSGGYNE. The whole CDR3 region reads CASSPLTSGGYNEQFF.

The sequenced CDR3 bases are TGCAGTGCTAGCCAGTATAGCAATCAGCCG. Translating gives CSASQYSNQP. The full CDR3 reads CSASQYSNQPQYF. This sequence joins TRBV20-1 and TRBJ2-3; D unclear. The CDR3 end lies 3 residues beyond the end of the read and is filled in from the germline J gene. CDR3 length: 13 residues. Germline V gene sequence: CDR1 DFQATT, CDR2 SNEGSKA (reference sequence).

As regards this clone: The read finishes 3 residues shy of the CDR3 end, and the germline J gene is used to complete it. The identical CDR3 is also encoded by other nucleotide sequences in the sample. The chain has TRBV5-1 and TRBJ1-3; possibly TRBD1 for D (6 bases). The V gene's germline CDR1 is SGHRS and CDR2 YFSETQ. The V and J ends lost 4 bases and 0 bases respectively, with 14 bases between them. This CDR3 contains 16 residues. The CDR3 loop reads CASSPTTGHSGNTIYF. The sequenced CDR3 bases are TGCGCCAGCAGCCCCACGACAGGACACTCTGGAAACACC.

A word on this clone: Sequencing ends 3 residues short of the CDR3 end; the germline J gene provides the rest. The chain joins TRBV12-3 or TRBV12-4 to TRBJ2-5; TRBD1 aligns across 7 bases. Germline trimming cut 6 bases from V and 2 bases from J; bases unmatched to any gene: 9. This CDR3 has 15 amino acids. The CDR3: CASSPMQGDQETQYF. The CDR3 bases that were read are TGTGCCAGCAGCCCAATGCAGGGGGATCAAGAGACC.